What follows are 15 T cell receptor beta chains derived from one specimen sequenced in a study of T cells in tumors after PD-1 blockade. Libraries were prepared by immunoSEQ multiplex PCR; TCRdb keeps only in-frame clonotypes and omits some of them. This sample yields over a thousand clones, of which around 66% are seen a single time; approximately 19% belongs to the top ten. Sequencing used tumor tissue, obtained before anti-PD-1 treatment. The receptors shown here come from a human donor with basal cell carcinoma.

The chain is built from TRBV2 and TRBJ2-1; D possibly corresponds to TRBD1 (6 bases). The germline V and J ends were trimmed by 4 bases and 6 bases, with 13 bases remaining between them. From germline, CDR1 is SNHLY and CDR2 FYNNEI. CDR3 length: 14 amino acids. CDR3 nucleotides: TGTGCCAGCAGTGTACAGGGTGGACCCAATGAGCAGTTCTTC. Translation gives CASSVQGGPNEQFF. Drawing the rest from reference TRBV2 and TRBJ2-1, the complete variable domain is EPEVTQTPSHQVTQMGQEVILRCVPISNHLYFYWYRQILGQKVEFLVSFYNNEISEKSEIFDDQFSVERPDGSNFTLKIRSTKLEDSAMYFCASSVQGGPNEQFFGPGTRLTVL.

This clone appeared a few times. The V gene is TRBV10-1, the J gene TRBJ2-1; 7 nucleotides match TRBD2. Trimming at V came to 10 bases and at J to 15 bases, leaving 15 bases not matched to a gene. The V gene's germline CDR1 is WNHNN and CDR2 SYGVQD (reference sequence). This CDR3 is built from 12 residues. CDR3 DNA: TGCGCCACCTCCGAACAAGCGGGGATATGGTTCTTC. This translates into CATSEQAGIWFF.

This chain links TRBV27 with TRBJ1-5; tentative D call: TRBD1 (5 bases). The CDR3 consists of 13 residues. Between the trimmed V and J ends, which lost 5 bases and 7 bases, there was a span of 12 bases. Germline CDR1 MNHEY, CDR2 SMNVEV (reference sequence). CDR3 region: CASSQSWGQPQHF. The CDR3 DNA sequence: TGTGCCAGCAGTCAAAGCTGGGGGCAGCCCCAGCATTTT.

V and J are TRBV25-1 and TRBJ2-5; D tentatively fits TRBD1 or TRBD2 (5 bases each). The CDR3 is made up of 11 amino acids. Trimming removed 1 base at V and 8 bases at J, with 5 bases between. The germline V gene has CDR1 MGHDK and CDR2 SYGVNS. In DNA form, the CDR3 reads TGTGCCAGCAGTGAATGGGACACCCAGTACTTC. Residues: CASSEWDTQYF.

The chain couples TRBV27 to TRBJ2-5, with D unclear. The CDR3 spans 14 residues. The germline gives CDR1 MNHEY, CDR2 SMNVEV (reference sequence). V was trimmed by 5 bases and J by 3 bases, leaving 13 bases between them. CDR3 loop: CASSLRLGKETQYF. The CDR3 DNA follows: TGTGCCAGCAGTCTCCGTTTGGGGAAAGAGACCCAGTACTTC.

On this clone itself: Mismatch with germline at one junction end may stem from a read error. The rearrangement links TRBV5-6 to TRBJ1-1; D uncertain. Germline V lookup: CDR1 SGHDT, CDR2 YYEEEE. The CDR3 totals 13 residues. The CDR3 DNA is TGTGCCAGCAGCTTTGTGGGGAACGCTGAAGCTTTCTTT. Amino acids: CASSFVGNAEAFF.

This chain joins TRBV28 and TRBJ1-4, with D possibly matching TRBD1 (6 bases). The V end lost 7 bases, the J end lost 7 bases, and 16 bases lay between the germline ends. The CDR3 runs 14 residues. In germline, CDR1 is MDHEN, CDR2 SYDVKM. CDR3: CASIKGGSVEKLFF. CDR3 bases: TGTGCCAGCATAAAAGGGGGTTCTGTTGAAAAACTGTTTTTT. Together with reference TRBV28 and TRBJ1-4, the CDR3 gives the full variable domain: DVKVTQSSRYLVKRTGEKVFLECVQDMDHENMFWYRQDPGLGLRLIYFSYDVKMKEKGDIPEGYSVSREKKERFSLILESASTNQTSMYLCASIKGGSVEKLFFGSGTQLSVL.

V usage is TRBV11-1 and J usage is TRBJ2-3; no definite D call. Germline CDR1 SGHAT, CDR2 FQDESV (reference sequence). This CDR3 is built from 14 residues. Deletions cut 2 bases from V and 6 bases from J, with 12 bases between. The CDR3 loop is CASSLFGPLDTQYF. CDR3 in DNA: TGTGCCAGCAGCTTATTTGGGCCGCTGGATACGCAGTATTTT.

The chain combines TRBV7-9 with TRBJ1-2; no firm D call. The ends were cut back, 1 base at V and 1 base at J, with 7 bases in the middle. This CDR3 contains 14 residues. The germline V gene has CDR1 SEHNR and CDR2 FQNEAQ (reference sequence). The chain's CDR3 is CASSLGQHNYGYTF. CDR3 bases: TGTGCCAGCAGCTTAGGGCAGCATAACTATGGCTACACCTTC.

V is TRBV5-1 and J is TRBJ1-1; 8 nucleotides match TRBD1. V shed 4 bases, J shed 3 bases, and the junction held 17 bases outside the gene matches. This CDR3 comprises 18 residues. Germline V CDR1 and CDR2: SGHRS, YFSETQ. CDR3 amino acids: CASSLGQGGSMRHTEAFF. CDR3 in DNA: TGCGCCAGCAGCCTTGGACAGGGAGGGAGTATGAGGCACACTGAAGCTTTCTTT.

V gene TRBV6-1 combines with J gene TRBJ1-2, with D uncertain. CDR1 and CDR2 (germline): MNHNS, SASEGT. Between the trimmed V and J ends, which lost 4 bases and 1 base, there was a span of 22 bases. The length of the CDR3 is 18 residues. CDR3 coding DNA: TGTGCCAGCAGTGTGGGCGCGAGAAATAAAAAGGATAACTATGGCTACACCTTC. Its translation is CASSVGARNKKDNYGYTF.

The chain recombines TRBV28 with TRBJ2-7; no clear D gene. Germline V gene sequence: CDR1 MDHEN, CDR2 SYDVKM. CDR3 length: 15 amino acids. Trimming removed 7 bases from V and 5 bases from J, with 21 bases in between. The DNA of the CDR3 is TGTGCCAGCACGAGCCTACAGCTGGTCCAAGACGAGCAGTACTTC. Protein: CASTSLQLVQDEQYF.

The rearrangement uses TRBV18 and TRBJ2-5; D gene ambiguous. The CDR3 length is 13 residues. The germline V gene encodes CDR1 KGHSH and CDR2 LQKENI. Trimming left V 3 bases short and J 2 bases short, with 7 bases between. CDR3 sequence (DNA): TGTGCCAGCTCACCGAATGGGCAAGAGACCCAGTACTTC. The encoded protein is CASSPNGQETQYF.

The chain uses TRBV19 and TRBJ2-6; D remains unclear. V shed 2 bases and J shed 0 bases, with 17 bases lying between them. Germline V CDR1 and CDR2: LNHDA, SQIVND (reference sequence). The CDR3 sequence is 19 residues long. The CDR3: CASSIRRPASSSGANVLTF. CDR3 coding DNA: TGTGCCAGTAGTATAAGGCGTCCGGCCAGTAGCTCTGGGGCCAACGTCCTGACTTTC.

This clone was seen only a few times. For the CDR3, the DNA is TGCAGTGCTAGTCGGGGGAGAGAGAACACCGGGGAGCTGTTTTTT. It specifies CSASRGRENTGELFF. V is TRBV20-1 and J is TRBJ2-2, with D possibly TRBD2 on 6 matching bases. The CDR3 length is 15 residues. The germline CDR1 and CDR2 sequences are DFQATT and SNEGSKA (reference sequence). Trimming left V 3 bases short and J 1 base short, with 12 bases between.